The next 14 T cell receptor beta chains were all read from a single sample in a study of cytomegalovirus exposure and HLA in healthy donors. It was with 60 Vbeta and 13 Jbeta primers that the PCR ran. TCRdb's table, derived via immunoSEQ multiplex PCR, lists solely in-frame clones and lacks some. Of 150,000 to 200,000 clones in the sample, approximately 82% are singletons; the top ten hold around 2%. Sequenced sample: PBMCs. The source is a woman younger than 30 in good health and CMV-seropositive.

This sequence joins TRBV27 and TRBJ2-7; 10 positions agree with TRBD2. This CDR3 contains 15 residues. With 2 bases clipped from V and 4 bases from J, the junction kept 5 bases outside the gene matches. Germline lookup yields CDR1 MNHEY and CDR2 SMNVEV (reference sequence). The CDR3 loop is CASSLGAGGQYEQYF. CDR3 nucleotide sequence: TGTGCCAGCAGTTTAGGAGCGGGGGGGCAATACGAGCAGTACTTC.

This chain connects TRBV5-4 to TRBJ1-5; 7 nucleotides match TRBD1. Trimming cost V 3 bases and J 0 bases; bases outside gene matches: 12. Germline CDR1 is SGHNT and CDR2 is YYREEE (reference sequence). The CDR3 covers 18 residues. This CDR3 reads CASSSQQGTRNSNQPQHF. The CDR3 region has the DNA TGTGCCAGCAGCTCCCAACAGGGGACCAGGAATAGCAATCAGCCCCAGCATTTT.

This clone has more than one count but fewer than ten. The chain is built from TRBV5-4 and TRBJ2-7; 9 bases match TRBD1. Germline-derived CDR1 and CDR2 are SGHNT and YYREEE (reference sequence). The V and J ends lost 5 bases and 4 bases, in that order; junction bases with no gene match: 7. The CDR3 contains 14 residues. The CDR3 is CASSSGQGAYEQYF. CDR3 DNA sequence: TGTGCCAGCAGTTCGGGACAGGGTGCTTACGAGCAGTACTTC.

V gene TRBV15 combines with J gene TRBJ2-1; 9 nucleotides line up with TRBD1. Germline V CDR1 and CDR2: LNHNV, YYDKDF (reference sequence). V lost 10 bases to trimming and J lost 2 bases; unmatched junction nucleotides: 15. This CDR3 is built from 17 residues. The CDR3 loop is CAKPGQGGLEPYNEQFF. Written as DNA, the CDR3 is TGTGCCAAACCGGGACAGGGCGGACTGGAACCCTACAATGAGCAGTTCTTC. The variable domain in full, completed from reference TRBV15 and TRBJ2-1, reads DAMVIQNPRYQVTQFGKPVTLSCSQTLNHNVMYWYQQKSSQAPKLLFHYYDKDFNNEADTPDNFQSRRPNTSFCFLDIRSPGLGDTAMYLCAKPGQGGLEPYNEQFFGPGTRLTVL.

Here the CDR3 reads CASSQGVSYGYTF. The CDR3 nucleotides read TGTGCCAGCAGCCAAGGGGTTAGCTATGGCTACACCTTC. The chain carries TRBV7-2 and TRBJ1-2; D might be TRBD1 (5 bases). Between the trimmed V and J ends, which lost 5 bases and 4 bases, there was a span of 11 bases. Germline assignment: CDR1 SGHTA and CDR2 FQGNSA. The CDR3 runs to 13 residues.

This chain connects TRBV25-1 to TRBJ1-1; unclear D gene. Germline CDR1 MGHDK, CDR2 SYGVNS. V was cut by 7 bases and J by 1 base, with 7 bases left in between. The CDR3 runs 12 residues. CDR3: CASTGGNTEAFF. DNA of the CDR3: TGTGCCAGCACGGGAGGGAACACTGAAGCTTTCTTT.

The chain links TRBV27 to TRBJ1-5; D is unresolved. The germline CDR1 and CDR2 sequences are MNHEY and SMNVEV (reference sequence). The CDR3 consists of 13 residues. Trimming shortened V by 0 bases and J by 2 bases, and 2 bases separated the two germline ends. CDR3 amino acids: CASSLSGNQPQHF. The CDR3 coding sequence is TGTGCCAGCAGTTTATCCGGCAATCAGCCCCAGCATTTT.

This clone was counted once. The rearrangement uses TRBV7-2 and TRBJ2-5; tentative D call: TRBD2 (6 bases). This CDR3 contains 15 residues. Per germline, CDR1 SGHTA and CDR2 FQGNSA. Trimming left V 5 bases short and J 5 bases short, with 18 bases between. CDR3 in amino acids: CASSPVASRGETQYF. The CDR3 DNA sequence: TGTGCCAGCAGCCCCGTAGCTAGCCGGGGGGAGACCCAGTACTTC.

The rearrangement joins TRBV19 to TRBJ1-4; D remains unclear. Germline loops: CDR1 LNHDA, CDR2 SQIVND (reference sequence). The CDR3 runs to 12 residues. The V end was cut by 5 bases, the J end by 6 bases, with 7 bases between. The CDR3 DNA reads TGTGCCAGTAGTTGGGGAGATGAAAAACTGTTTTTT. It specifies CASSWGDEKLFF.

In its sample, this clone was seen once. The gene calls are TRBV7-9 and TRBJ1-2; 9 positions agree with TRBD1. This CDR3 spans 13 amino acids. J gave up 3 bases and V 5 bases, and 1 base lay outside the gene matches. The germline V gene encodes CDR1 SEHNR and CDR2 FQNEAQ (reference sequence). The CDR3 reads CASSRDRDYGYTF. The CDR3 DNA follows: TGTGCCAGCAGCCGGGACAGGGACTATGGCTACACCTTC.

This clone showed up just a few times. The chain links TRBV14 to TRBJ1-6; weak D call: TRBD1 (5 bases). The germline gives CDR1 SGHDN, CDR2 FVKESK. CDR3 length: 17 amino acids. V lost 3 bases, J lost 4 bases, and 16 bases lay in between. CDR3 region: CASSHLARGVYNSPLHF. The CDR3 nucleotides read TGTGCCAGCAGCCATCTCGCTAGGGGCGTGTATAATTCACCCCTCCACTTT. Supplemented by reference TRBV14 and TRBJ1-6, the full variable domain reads EAGVTQFPSHSVIEKGQTVTLRCDPISGHDNLYWYRRVMGKEIKFLLHFVKESKQDESGMPNNRFLAERTGGTYSTLKVQPAELEDSGVYFCASSHLARGVYNSPLHFGNGTRLTVT.

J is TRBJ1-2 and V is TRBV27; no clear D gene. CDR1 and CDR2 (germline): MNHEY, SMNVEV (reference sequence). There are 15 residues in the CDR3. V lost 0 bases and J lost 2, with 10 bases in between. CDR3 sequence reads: CASSLSRPGNYGYTF. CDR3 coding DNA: TGTGCCAGCAGTTTATCGCGGCCGGGGAACTATGGCTACACCTTC.

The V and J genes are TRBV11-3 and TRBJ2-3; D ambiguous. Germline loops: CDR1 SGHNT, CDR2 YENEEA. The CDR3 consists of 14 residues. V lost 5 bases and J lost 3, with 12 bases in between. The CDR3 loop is CASSPRPTTDTQYF. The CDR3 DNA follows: TGTGCCAGCAGCCCCCGTCCCACTACAGATACGCAGTATTTT.

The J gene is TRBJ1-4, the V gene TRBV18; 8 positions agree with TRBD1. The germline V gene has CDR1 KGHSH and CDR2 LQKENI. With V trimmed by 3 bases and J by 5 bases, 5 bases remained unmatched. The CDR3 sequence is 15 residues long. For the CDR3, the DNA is TGTGCCAGCTCACCCCCGGGACAGGCAAATGAAAAACTGTTTTTT. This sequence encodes CASSPPGQANEKLFF.